Listed below are T cell receptor beta chains from one sample, sequenced in a study of cytomegalovirus exposure and HLA in healthy donors. Produced via immunoSEQ multiplex PCR; TCRdb's table is partial and in-frame only. The data contain some 120,000 clones, 9.5% of them singletons. The sample was PBMCs. These receptor sequences come from a man between 25 and 39 years old in good health and CMV-seronegative. The CDR3 runs from the conserved cysteine through the conserved F or W. The D gene is left open where the match is weak. Expanded clones get a size class; other rows say once, few or many, or leave the size out.

d_gene	v_gene	len	j_gene	abundance	CDR3nt	CDR3aa
TRBD2	TRBV9	15	TRBJ2-3	few	TGTGCCAGCAGCGTAAGCGGGGGGATCCGGGATACGCAGTATTTT	CASSVSGGIRDTQYF
-	TRBV4-2	13	TRBJ2-7	-	TGTGCCAGCAGCCAACAGGGGTCCTACGAGCAGTACTTC	CASSQQGSYEQYF
TRBD1	TRBV28	16	TRBJ1-2	-	TGTGCCAGCAGTTCGATACGGACAGGGCGCGACTATGGCTACACCTTC	CASSSIRTGRDYGYTF
-	TRBV27	19	TRBJ2-1	-	TGTGCCAGCTCCACACGGAGGGGGCTTCTACCTTCTACAAACAATGAGCAGTTCTTC	CASSTRRGLLPSTNNEQFF
-	TRBV30	13	TRBJ2-1	-	TGTGCCTGGAGTGTAAGGGCTAGGGGTGAGCAGTTCTTC	CAWSVRARGEQFF
TRBD2	TRBV19	15	TRBJ2-3	few	TGTGCCAGTAGAGTGACTAGCCGGGAAACAGATACGCAGTATTTT	CASRVTSRETDTQYF
-	TRBV12-5	11	TRBJ2-7	-	TGTGCTAGTGGTTTGCCCCGGGAGCAGTACTTC	CASGLPREQYF
-	TRBV28	14	TRBJ1-3	-	TGTGCCAGCAGTTTGAGGGATTCTGGAAACACCATATATTTT	CASSLRDSGNTIYF
-	TRBV6-5	12	TRBJ2-3	-	TGTGCCAGCAGCCAAGACTCCTCAACGCAGTATTTT	CASSQDSSTQYF
-	TRBV19	13	TRBJ1-1	-	TGTGCCAGTAGTACGCGGTACGGAACTGAAGCTTTCTTT	CASSTRYGTEAFF
TRBD2	TRBV11-3	14	TRBJ2-2	-	TGTGCCAGCAATAGCGGGAGGGTGGCCGGGGAGCTGTTTTTT	CASNSGRVAGELFF
-	TRBV10-3	14	TRBJ2-2	-	TGTGCCACCTCCCAGGGGAGGAACACCGGGGAGCTGTTTTTT	CATSQGRNTGELFF
-	TRBV7-6	14	TRBJ1-5	-	TGTGCCAGCAGCTTAGAATATAGCAATCAGCCCCAGCATTTT	CASSLEYSNQPQHF
-	TRBV19	17	TRBJ2-5	few	TGTGCCAGTAGGAGCCATTCCTTGGGCAGGGCCGGAGAGACCCAGTACTTC	CASRSHSLGRAGETQYF
TRBD2	TRBV5-1	15	TRBJ2-3	-	TGCGCCAGCAGCTTGGCTAGCGGGAGTAGGGATACGCAGTATTTT	CASSLASGSRDTQYF
-	TRBV19	14	TRBJ2-1	-	TGTGCCAGTAGTATAGATACGACAGGCCAGGGGCAGTTCTTC	CASSIDTTGQGQFF
-	TRBV4-1	15	TRBJ1-1	-	TGCGCCAGCAGCCAAGATCGCGGGGGAGCCACTGAAGCTTTCTTT	CASSQDRGGATEAFF
-	TRBV6-1	13	TRBJ2-7	-	TGTGCCAGCAGTAGCGGAGACCTCTACGAGCAGTACTTC	CASSSGDLYEQYF
-	TRBV28	16	TRBJ2-7	few	TGTGCCAGCAGTTTAAGGGGAGGGACAGGATTGTACGAGCAGTACTTC	CASSLRGGTGLYEQYF
-	TRBV14	17	TRBJ2-7	-	TGTGCCAGCAGCCGCAACTACAGGGCATCTTCAGCCTACGAGCAGTACTTC	CASSRNYRASSAYEQYF
-	TRBV7-2	14	TRBJ2-1	few	TGTGCCAGCAGCCAGGACTATTCCTACAATGAGCAGTTCTTC	CASSQDYSYNEQFF
-	TRBV11-2	14	TRBJ1-1	-	TGTGCCAGCAGCTTAACAGGCAGCCGGACTGAAGCTTTCTTT	CASSLTGSRTEAFF
-	TRBV6-4	15	TRBJ1-6	-	TGTGCCAGCAGTGGTGACAGTGGGGGCAATTCACCCATCCACTTC	CASSGDSGGNSPIHF
TRBD1	TRBV10-2	16	TRBJ1-2	once	TGCGCCAGCACCGTATCAGGGACAGGGGGCCTCTATGGCTACACCTTC	CASTVSGTGGLYGYTF
-	TRBV5-4	14	TRBJ2-5	-	TGTGCCAGCAGCTTGGTGCAGGACCAAGAGACCCAGTACTTC	CASSLVQDQETQYF
TRBD1	TRBV10-3	15	TRBJ2-7	few	TGTGCCATCAGTGAGGGGGACAGGCGAGCCTACGAGCAGTACTTC	CAISEGDRRAYEQYF
-	TRBV5-1	15	TRBJ2-1	few	TGCGCCAGCAGCCTACTGGGGGACACCTACAATGAGCAGTTCTTC	CASSLLGDTYNEQFF
TRBD1	TRBV11-3	15	TRBJ1-2	few	TGTGCCAGCAGCCCCCCTGAGGGGGCGAGCTATGGCTACACCTTC	CASSPPEGASYGYTF
-	TRBV5-6	14	TRBJ1-1	-	TGTGCCAGCAGCTCGCAAGGAGGAGTCACTGAAGCTTTCTTT	CASSSQGGVTEAFF
TRBD1	TRBV7-9	15	TRBJ1-1	-	TGTGCCAGCAGCGCACCCGGGACAGGGGGCTCTGAAGCTTTCTTT	CASSAPGTGGSEAFF
TRBD1	TRBV5-6	16	TRBJ1-5	-	TGTGCCAGCAGCTTTTTGACAGGGGATCTCAATCAGCCCCAGCATTTT	CASSFLTGDLNQPQHF
-	TRBV30	14	TRBJ1-2	-	TGTGCCTGGAAGGCAGGCTCGTCGGACTATGGCTACACCTTC	CAWKAGSSDYGYTF
TRBD2	TRBV19	17	TRBJ2-1	few	TGTGCCAGTAGTATTCACTTAGCGGGACAAGATTTCAATGAGCAGTTCTTC	CASSIHLAGQDFNEQFF
TRBD1	TRBV28	14	TRBJ1-1	few	TGTGCCAGCAGGGGGGACAGGATCGGCACTGAAGCTTTCTTT	CASRGDRIGTEAFF
TRBD2	TRBV2	14	TRBJ2-3	-	TGTGCCAGCAGTCTAGCGGGGGTCACAGATACGCAGTATTTT	CASSLAGVTDTQYF
-	TRBV27	16	TRBJ2-2	-	TGTGCCAGCAGGGGGTGGGGGACTTCCCTAACCGGGGAGCTGTTTTTT	CASRGWGTSLTGELFF